This T cell receptor beta chain was retrieved from a study of T-cell memory formation after mild COVID-19. Trimming pared 5 bases from V and 7 bases from J, leaving 23 bases between. Germline V gene data show CDR1 as SGHNT and CDR2 as YENEEA. This CDR3 region has 17 residues. A note on this clonotype: Its antigen is currently unknown.

TCR alpha and TCR beta cDNA libraries carrying sample barcodes and UMIs were produced by 5'RACE using constant-segment primers. Via MiXCR, TCRdb re-called the 5' RACE reads, giving one row per CDR3 protein. This table has hundreds of thousands of distinct CDR3 sequences, 16% appearing once. Findings and limits, study-wide: Certain responding clones were present in pre-infection memory, suggesting participation of cross-reactive memory. The CD4+ clones that contracted clustered mainly within CM and EM, and the CD8+ clones concentrated in EMRA.

The material sequenced was PBMCs or a T cell subset sorted from them (not recorded which). The V gene is TRBV11-3, the J gene TRBJ2-2; D is unclear. The source is a young man who had mild COVID-19 (a few samples of this study predate the infection). Cell type and time point are not known. The CDR3 loop reads CASSKTLGAPGGGELFF. For the CDR3, the DNA is TGTGCCAGCAGCAAGACTTTGGGCGCACCTGGCGGCGGGGAGCTGTTTTTT.